The 23 T cell receptor beta chains in this list originate from one sample, sequenced in a study of T-cell memory formation after mild COVID-19. MiXCR was run by TCRdb on the 5' RACE reads, yielding one entry per CDR3 protein. Found here are some 120,000 distinct CDR3 sequences, 16% of them singletons; the top ten hold over 11%. Sample: PBMCs or a T cell subset sorted from them (not recorded which). All receptors derive from an adult woman who had mild COVID-19 (a few samples of this study predate the infection). Cell type and time point are not known.

This clonotype appeared a few times. CDR3 DNA sequence: TGCAGTGCCTATGGAAACACTGAAGCTTTCTTT. Its protein product is CSAYGNTEAFF. V and J are TRBV20-1 and TRBJ1-1; D gene ambiguous. Germline V gives CDR1 DFQATT, CDR2 SNEGSKA (reference sequence). The CDR3 contains 11 residues. V lost 6 bases to trimming and J lost 2 bases, with 7 bases between them.

V usage is TRBV7-2 and J usage is TRBJ2-1, with 7 bases matching TRBD2. CDR3 length: 18 amino acids. CDR1 is SGHTA, CDR2 FQGNSA, per germline. Trimming cost V 2 bases and J 5 bases; bases outside gene matches: 15. CDR3 nucleotide sequence: TGTGCCAGCAGCTTACGAGGCGGGGGTATCCTAGGAGACAATGAGCAGTTCTTC. Protein sequence: CASSLRGGGILGDNEQFF.

This rearrangement joins TRBV9 to TRBJ2-1, with D possibly matching TRBD2 (6 bases). Trimming cost V 3 bases and J 6 bases, with 19 bases left between them. Looked up from germline, CDR1 is SGDLS and CDR2 is YYNGEE. The CDR3 loop spans 16 amino acids. CDR3 coding DNA: TGTGCCAGCAGCGCTGGCGGGGTGTTTGTGTTCAATGAGCAGTTCTTC. Its translation is CASSAGGVFVFNEQFF.

The V call is TRBV21-1, the J call TRBJ2-7; the table calls TRBD1, which could not be checked here. TRBV21-1 is an annotated pseudogene. This CDR3 comprises 17 residues. CDR3 nucleotides: TGTGCCAGCAGCAAATGTCCTGTACAGGGGGATTCCTACGAGCAGTACTTC. It encodes CASSKCPVQGDSYEQYF.

The chain employs TRBV7-6 and TRBJ2-1; D may be TRBD2 (7 bases). The CDR3 has 16 amino acids. The V gene's germline CDR1 is SGHVS and CDR2 FNYEAQ. V lost 0 bases, J lost 9 bases, and 18 bases lay in between. The CDR3 region is CASSLATLPAGAEQFF. In DNA, the CDR3 is TGTGCCAGCAGCTTAGCGACCCTTCCCGCGGGGGCTGAGCAGTTCTTC. Supplemented by reference TRBV7-6 and TRBJ2-1, the full variable domain reads GAGVSQSPRYKVTKRGQDVALRCDPISGHVSLYWYRQALGQGPEFLTYFNYEAQQDKSGLPNDRFSAERPEGSISTLTIQRTEQRDSAMYRCASSLATLPAGAEQFFGPGTRLTVL.

The V and J genes are TRBV7-6 and TRBJ1-2, with D maybe TRBD1 (5 bases). V lost 2 bases, J lost 10 bases, and 14 bases lay in between. Germline V gives CDR1 SGHVS, CDR2 FNYEAQ. This CDR3 comprises 13 residues. CDR3 loop: CASSLPRDRYYTF. The CDR3 DNA reads TGTGCCAGCAGCTTACCTCGCGACAGATACTACACCTTC.

This clonotype was seen a handful of times. The chain couples TRBV9 to TRBJ2-3; the D gene is possibly TRBD2 (5 bases). Between the trimmed V and J ends, which lost 7 bases and 2 bases, there was a span of 17 bases. CDR1 SGDLS and CDR2 YYNGEE come from the germline V gene. The CDR3 is 15 residues long. The CDR3 DNA reads as TGTGCCAGCGGCGGGTTTTCGAAGGACACAGATACGCAGTATTTT. It encodes CASGGFSKDTDTQYF.

This clonotype appeared a few times. The V call is TRBV4-1, the J call TRBJ1-1; D is uncertain. The CDR3 has 15 residues. Germline CDR1 MGHRA, CDR2 YSYEKL. Trimming took 1 base from V and 1 from J, leaving 10 bases between them. Here the CDR3 DNA reads TGCGCCAGCAGCCAAGGAGGGCAGCGGAACACTGAAGCTTTCTTT. Its translation is CASSQGGQRNTEAFF.

The V gene is TRBV5-6, the J gene TRBJ1-1; D is unresolved. Germline V gives CDR1 SGHDT, CDR2 YYEEEE. With 2 bases removed from V and 1 base from J, the gap between germline ends came to 9 bases. The length of the CDR3 is 14 residues. The CDR3 DNA reads TGTGCCAGCAGCTTAGGACGGACGAACACTGAAGCTTTCTTT. Translation: CASSLGRTNTEAFF.

This clonotype was counted a few times. This chain uses TRBV19 with TRBJ2-4; perhaps TRBD2 as D (6 bases). Looked up from germline, CDR1 is LNHDA and CDR2 is SQIVND (reference sequence). This CDR3 has 12 residues. V was shortened by 6 bases and J by 15 bases, with 18 bases between the two germline ends. As DNA, the CDR3 is TGTGCCAGTAGCCCCGGGACTCCTAGCCGGTACTTC. This translates into CASSPGTPSRYF.

The rearrangement uses TRBV7-9 and TRBJ2-3; 8 bases fit TRBD2. The germline V gene encodes CDR1 SEHNR and CDR2 FQNEAQ (reference sequence). CDR3 length equals 15 residues. J gave up 1 base and V 5 bases, and 5 bases lay outside the gene matches. This CDR3 is CASSTGGARTDTQYF. The CDR3 bases are TGTGCCAGCAGCACGGGGGGGGCCCGCACAGATACGCAGTATTTT.

Many counts were recorded for this clonotype. The chain carries TRBV7-9 and TRBJ2-1; TRBD1 might be the D (6 bases). Germline loops: CDR1 SEHNR, CDR2 FQNEAQ (reference sequence). Trimming took 5 bases from V and 5 from J, leaving 10 bases between them. The CDR3 has 13 residues. CDR3 DNA: TGTGCCAGCAGCCCTGGACAGCACAATGAGCAGTTCTTC. It yields the protein CASSPGQHNEQFF.

This clonotype was observed a few times. Mismatch with germline at one junction end may stem from a read error. V is TRBV7-9 and J is TRBJ2-7, with 11 bases identical to TRBD2. Per the germline V gene, CDR1 is SEHNR and CDR2 is FQNEAQ (reference sequence). This CDR3 has 15 amino acids. The CDR3 loop reads CASSPGTSGGYVQYF. The CDR3 nucleotides are TGTGCCAGCAGCCCCGGGACTAGCGGAGGGTACGTGCAGTACTTC.

This clonotype has only a few counts. The chain uses TRBV12-3 or TRBV12-4 and TRBJ1-5; no reliable D call. The CDR3 has 13 amino acids. V lost 5 bases, J lost 8 bases, and 13 bases lay in between. CDR3 nucleotides: TGTGCCAGCAGTCCCTCACATGGAGAGCCCCAGCATTTT. Translating gives CASSPSHGEPQHF.

This chain connects TRBV7-2 to TRBJ2-3; the match to TRBD2 covers 9 bases. Germline loops: CDR1 SGHTA, CDR2 FQGNSA. Trimming removed 1 base from V and 3 bases from J; junction bases left unmatched: 5. The length of the CDR3 is 16 residues. CDR3 region: CASSLVYLAGTDTQYF. CDR3 sequence (DNA): TGTGCCAGCAGCTTAGTCTACCTAGCGGGGACAGATACGCAGTATTTT.

The chain combines TRBV7-9 with TRBJ1-1; D is uncertain. CDR1 SEHNR and CDR2 FQNEAQ come from the germline V gene (reference sequence). V gave up 3 bases and J gave up 3 bases, with 5 bases separating them. This CDR3 contains 12 residues. CDR3 sequence reads: CASSFSDTEAFF. CDR3 bases: TGTGCCAGCAGCTTCTCTGACACTGAAGCTTTCTTT.

This clonotype was observed a handful of times. The rearrangement links TRBV4-3 to TRBJ2-2; D is perhaps TRBD2 (6 bases). The CDR3 length is 14 residues. With 4 bases removed from V and 13 bases from J, the gap between germline ends came to 19 bases. Germline CDR1 is LGHNA and CDR2 is YSLEER. The chain's CDR3 is CASSPRPGRRVLFF. The CDR3 region has the DNA TGCGCCAGCAGCCCGAGGCCGGGGCGGAGGGTGCTGTTTTTT.

This clonotype has a handful of counts. The gene calls are TRBV9 and TRBJ2-2, with 7 bases aligning to TRBD2. With V trimmed by 3 bases and J by 6 bases, 11 bases remained unmatched. From germline, CDR1 is SGDLS and CDR2 YYNGEE. This CDR3 spans 16 amino acids. As DNA, the CDR3 is TGTGCCAGCAGCGGACCCTCGGAGCGGGGCCCCGGGGAGCTGTTTTTT. Translation gives CASSGPSERGPGELFF.

The rearrangement joins TRBV6-2 or TRBV6-3 to TRBJ1-2; the D gene is possibly TRBD1 (5 bases). The V gene lost 7 bases and the J gene lost 4 bases, with 10 bases spanning the gap. Germline V gene sequence: CDR1 MNHEY, CDR2 SVGEGT. CDR3 length: 12 residues. The DNA of the CDR3 is TGTGCCAGCACCAGGGAATCCTATGGCTACACCTTC. It translates to CASTRESYGYTF.

This clonotype was detected only a few times. This chain connects TRBV20-1 to TRBJ1-2; the D gene is possibly TRBD1 (5 bases). V lost 3 bases, J lost 7 bases, and 12 bases lay in between. CDR3 length equals 12 residues. Germline CDR1 reads DFQATT; CDR2 reads SNEGSKA (reference sequence). The CDR3 DNA is TGCAGTGCTAGGTCCAGGGTTGGTGGCTACACCTTC. This sequence encodes CSARSRVGGYTF.

The chain links TRBV12-3 or TRBV12-4 to TRBJ2-3; possible D gene TRBD2, 6 bases. CDR3 size: 11 residues. V was trimmed by 4 bases and J by 8 bases, leaving 7 bases between them. The CDR3 nucleotides read TGTGCCAGCAGTTGGGAGGCTACGCAGTATTTT. This gives the protein CASSWEATQYF.

The table lists this clonotype with a few counts. The CDR3 region is CASSSRQGGYSYTF. In DNA, the CDR3 is TGTGCCAGCAGTTCAAGACAGGGAGGTTATAGCTACACCTTC. V usage is TRBV12-3 or TRBV12-4 and J usage is TRBJ1-2, with 7 bases identical to TRBD1. V shed 4 bases and J 9 bases; nucleotides not matched to a gene: 11. The CDR3 extends over 14 amino acids.

The V call is TRBV19, the J call TRBJ2-1; a weak D match, TRBD2 (6 bases). CDR3 size: 14 residues. V was shortened by 4 bases and J by 5 bases, with 12 bases between the two germline ends. Germline V gives CDR1 LNHDA, CDR2 SQIVND (reference sequence). The CDR3 DNA reads as TGTGCCAGTAGTACGAGGCGCGGGGACAATGAGCAGTTCTTC. Protein sequence: CASSTRRGDNEQFF.